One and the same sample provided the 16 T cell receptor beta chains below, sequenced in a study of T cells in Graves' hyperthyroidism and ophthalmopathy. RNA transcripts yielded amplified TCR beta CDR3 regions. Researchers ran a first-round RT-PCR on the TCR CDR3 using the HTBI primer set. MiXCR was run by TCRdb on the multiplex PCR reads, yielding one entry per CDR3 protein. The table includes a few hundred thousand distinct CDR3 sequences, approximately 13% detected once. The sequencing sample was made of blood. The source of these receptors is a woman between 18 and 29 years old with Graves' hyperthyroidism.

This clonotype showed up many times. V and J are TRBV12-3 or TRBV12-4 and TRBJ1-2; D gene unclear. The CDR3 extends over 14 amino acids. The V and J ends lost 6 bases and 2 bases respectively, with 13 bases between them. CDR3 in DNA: TGTGCCAGCAGACCCCTCCAGGAGAACTATGGCTACACCTTC. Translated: CASRPLQENYGYTF.

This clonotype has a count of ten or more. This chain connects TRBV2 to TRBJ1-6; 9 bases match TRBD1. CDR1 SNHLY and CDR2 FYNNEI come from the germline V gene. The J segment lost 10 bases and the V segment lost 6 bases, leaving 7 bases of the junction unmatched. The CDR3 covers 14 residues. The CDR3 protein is CASSEGQGGSPLHF. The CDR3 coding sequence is TGTGCCAGCAGCGAGGGACAGGGAGGCTCACCCCTCCACTTT.

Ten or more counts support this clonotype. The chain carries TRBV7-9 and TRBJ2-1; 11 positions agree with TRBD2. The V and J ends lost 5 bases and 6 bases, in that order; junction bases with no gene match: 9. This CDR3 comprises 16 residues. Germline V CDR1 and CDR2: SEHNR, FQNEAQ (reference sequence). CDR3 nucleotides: TGTGCCAGCAGCCCGCGACTAGCGGGGCTATTCAATGAGCAGTTCTTC. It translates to CASSPRLAGLFNEQFF.

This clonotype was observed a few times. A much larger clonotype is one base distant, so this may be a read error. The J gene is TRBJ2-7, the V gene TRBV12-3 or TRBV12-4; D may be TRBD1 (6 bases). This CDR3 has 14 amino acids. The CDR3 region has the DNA TGTGCCCGCAGTTTCACAGGGTTCAGCTACGAGCAGTACTTC. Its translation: CARSFTGFSYEQYF.

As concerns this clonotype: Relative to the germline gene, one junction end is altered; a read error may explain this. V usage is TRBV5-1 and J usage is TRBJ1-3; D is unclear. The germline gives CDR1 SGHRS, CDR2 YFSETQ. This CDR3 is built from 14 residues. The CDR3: CASSLEASGNTTYF. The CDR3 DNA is TGCGCCAGCAGCTTGGAGGCCTCTGGAAACACCACATATTTT.

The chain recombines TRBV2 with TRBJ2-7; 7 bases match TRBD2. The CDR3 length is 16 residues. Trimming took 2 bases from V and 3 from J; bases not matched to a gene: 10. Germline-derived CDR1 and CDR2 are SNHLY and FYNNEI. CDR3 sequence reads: CASSELVSGKRYEQYF. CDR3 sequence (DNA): TGTGCCAGCAGTGAATTAGTCAGCGGGAAGCGCTACGAGCAGTACTTC.

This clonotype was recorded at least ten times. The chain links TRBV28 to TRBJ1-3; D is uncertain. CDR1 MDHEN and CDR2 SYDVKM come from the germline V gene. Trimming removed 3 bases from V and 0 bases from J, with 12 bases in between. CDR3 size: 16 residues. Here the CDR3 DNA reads TGTGCCAGCAGTTTCTCTGGGGAATACTCTGGAAACACCATATATTTT. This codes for CASSFSGEYSGNTIYF.

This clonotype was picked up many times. As DNA, the CDR3 is TGTGCCAGCTCGACGGGCCAGGGGGCCTCCTACGAGCAGTACTTC. This sequence encodes CASSTGQGASYEQYF. J is TRBJ2-7 and V is TRBV18; 8 nucleotides line up with TRBD1. CDR3 length: 15 residues. Trimming cost V 6 bases and J 0 bases; bases outside gene matches: 7. From germline, CDR1 is KGHSH and CDR2 LQKENI.

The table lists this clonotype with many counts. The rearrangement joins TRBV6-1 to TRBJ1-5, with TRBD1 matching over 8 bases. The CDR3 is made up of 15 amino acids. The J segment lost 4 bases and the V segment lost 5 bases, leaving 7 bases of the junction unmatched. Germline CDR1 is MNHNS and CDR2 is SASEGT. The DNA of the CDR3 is TGTGCCAGCAGTAATAACAGGGGGGGAAATCAGCCCCAGCATTTT. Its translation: CASSNNRGGNQPQHF.

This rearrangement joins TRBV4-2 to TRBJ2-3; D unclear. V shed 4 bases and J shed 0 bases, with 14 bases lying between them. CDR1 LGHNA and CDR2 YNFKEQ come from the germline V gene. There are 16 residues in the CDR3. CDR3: CASSRRSDPSTDTQYF. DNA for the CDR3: TGTGCCAGCAGCCGTAGGTCGGACCCTAGCACAGATACGCAGTATTTT.

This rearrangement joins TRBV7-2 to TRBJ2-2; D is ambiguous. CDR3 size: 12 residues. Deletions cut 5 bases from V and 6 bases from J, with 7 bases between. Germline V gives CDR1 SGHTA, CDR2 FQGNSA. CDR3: CASSRDAGELFF. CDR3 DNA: TGTGCCAGCAGCCGAGACGCCGGGGAGCTGTTTTTT. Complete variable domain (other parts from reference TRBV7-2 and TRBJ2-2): GAGVSQSPSNKVTEKGKDVELRCDPISGHTALYWYRQSLGQGLEFLIYFQGNSAPDKSGLPSDRFSAERTGGSVSTLTIQRTQQEDSAVYLCASSRDAGELFFGEGSRLTVL.

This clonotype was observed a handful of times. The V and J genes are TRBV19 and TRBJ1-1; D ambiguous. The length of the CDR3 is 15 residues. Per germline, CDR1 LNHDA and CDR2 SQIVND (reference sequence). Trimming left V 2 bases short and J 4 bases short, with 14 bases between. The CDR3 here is CASSINPGLGTEAFF. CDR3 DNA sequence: TGTGCCAGTAGTATAAATCCGGGGTTAGGCACTGAAGCTTTCTTT.

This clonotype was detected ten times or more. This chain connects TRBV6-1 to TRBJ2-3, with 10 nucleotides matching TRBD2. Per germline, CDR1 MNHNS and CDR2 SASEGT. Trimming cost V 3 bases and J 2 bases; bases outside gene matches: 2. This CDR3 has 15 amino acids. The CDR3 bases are TGTGCCAGCAGTGATAGCGGGAGGTACACAGATACGCAGTATTTT. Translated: CASSDSGRYTDTQYF.

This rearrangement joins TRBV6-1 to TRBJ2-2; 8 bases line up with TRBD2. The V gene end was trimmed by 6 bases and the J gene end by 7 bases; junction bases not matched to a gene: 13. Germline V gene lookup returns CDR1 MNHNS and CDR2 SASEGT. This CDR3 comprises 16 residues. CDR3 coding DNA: TGTGCCAGCAGGCCTTCCGGGACTAGTTTAGGCGGGGAGCTGTTTTTT. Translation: CASRPSGTSLGGELFF.

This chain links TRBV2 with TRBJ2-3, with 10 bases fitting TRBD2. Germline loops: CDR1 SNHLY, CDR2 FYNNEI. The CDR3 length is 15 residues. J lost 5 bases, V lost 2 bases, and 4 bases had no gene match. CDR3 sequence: CASSESGRAGDTQYF. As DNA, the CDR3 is TGTGCCAGCAGTGAAAGCGGGAGGGCTGGAGATACGCAGTATTTT. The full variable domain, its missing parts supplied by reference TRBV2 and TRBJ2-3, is EPEVTQTPSHQVTQMGQEVILRCVPISNHLYFYWYRQILGQKVEFLVSFYNNEISEKSEIFDDQFSVERPDGSNFTLKIRSTKLEDSAMYFCASSESGRAGDTQYFGPGTRLTVL.

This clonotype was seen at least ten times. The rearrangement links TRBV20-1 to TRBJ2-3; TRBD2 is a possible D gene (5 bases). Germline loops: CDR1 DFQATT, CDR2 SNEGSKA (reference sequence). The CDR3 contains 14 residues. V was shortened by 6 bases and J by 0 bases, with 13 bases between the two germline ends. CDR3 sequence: CSAKSRTSTDTQYF. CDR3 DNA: TGCAGTGCCAAGTCCCGGACTAGCACAGATACGCAGTATTTT.